The clone carrying this T cell receptor (beta chain) was seen repeatedly, ten times or more. Its antigen is unidentified. This entry comes from a study of CD8 T cells in ankylosing spondylitis. Points from the study as a whole: Several of the motif variants were reported before in synovial fluid and blood from reactive arthritis. One TCR beta motif, made up of roughly eight highly homologous variants, appeared characteristic of ankylosing spondylitis blood.

Making the TCR beta libraries involved quantitative 5'-RACE with molecular barcodes. Via MiXCR, TCRdb re-called the 5' RACE reads, giving one row per CDR3 protein. Counted here are 750,000 to 850,000 distinct CDR3 sequences, about 11% occurring once; the ten biggest clones make up less than 0.65%. There are 16 residues in the CDR3. Trimming stripped 5 bases from V and 8 bases from J, with 25 bases between. Germline V gene lookup returns CDR1 DFQATT and CDR2 SNEGSKA (reference sequence). The chain uses TRBV20-1 and TRBJ2-1; D assignment may be TRBD1 or TRBD2 (5 bases each). The origin of this receptor is a male donor with ankylosing spondylitis. Sequenced material: blood, either unsorted or a sorted T cell fraction (not recorded which). The DNA for the CDR3 is TGCAGTGCTTCGAACTCCGGGACCCCCCAGATGGATGAGCAGTTCTTC. Its translation is CSASNSGTPQMDEQFF.